The text below deals with one TCR beta chain. This clonotype was seen once. This clone's antigen is unknown. One base away there is no much larger clone; base qualities are not given. A single read counts as weak evidence. The sample belongs to a study of CD8 T cells in ankylosing spondylitis (dated by TCRdb to between 2016 and 2019). About the study as a whole: To find TCR variants linked to disease, the study profiled T cell receptor beta repertoires in ankylosing spondylitis patients and healthy donors. The full study cohort was made up of 25 ankylosing spondylitis patients and more than 90 healthy donors. Samples of peripheral blood were taken, and for ankylosing spondylitis patients, synovial fluid was collected as well. The investigation overall reported the following: According to the report, matched synovial fluid samples from ankylosing spondylitis patients were significantly enriched for the disease-linked clones. Some of the motif variants had been reported before in the synovial fluid and blood of reactive arthritis patients, a finding that suggests common disease-initiation mechanisms. Blood from ankylosing spondylitis patients appeared to be characterized by a TCR beta motif made up of about 8 highly homologous amino acid variants. In peripheral blood, the disease-linked clones were found at relatively low frequencies and had a CD8+ phenotype.

The sample was run on an Illumina HiSeq 2500. Quantitative 5'-RACE with molecular barcodes was the method used to prepare the TCR beta libraries. On the authors' methods: A new computational method, built on a probabilistic model of VDJ rearrangement, was used to identify disease-linked TCR variants. The public reads were reanalyzed by TCRdb: fastp trimming at Q25, MiXCR alignment, in-frame beta chains only. Each entry is one CDR3 protein sequence, shown with its most common DNA and genes. The V and J calls were determined by TCRdb, not by the authors. The sample contains about 160,000 distinct CDR3 sequences, roughly 18% of them found a single time. The ten largest clonotypes hold about 8% of the sample. The CDR3 measures 16 amino acids from cysteine to phenylalanine. The only DNA kept is the CDR3, 48 bases in frame from the first base. Based on the germline V gene, the CDR1 and CDR2 sequences are MDHEN and SYDVKM. V is trimmed back by 4 bases and J by 7 bases, and the junction contains 8 bases that no gene match accounts for.

Sequenced sample: blood, either unsorted or a sorted T cell fraction (not recorded which). The TCR originated in a male donor with ankylosing spondylitis or in good health (not recorded which). The V and J segments used are TRBV28 and TRBJ2-1, and 12 bases in between align with TRBD2. The nucleotide sequence reads as follows: TGTGCCAGCAGTTCGGGACTAGCGGGCGACGATAATGAGCAGTTCTTC. It specifies CASSSGLAGDDNEQFF.